One sample yielded the 13 T cell receptor beta chains listed below, sequenced in a study of neurological immune-mediated disorders. TCRdb re-called the 5' RACE reads through MiXCR, storing one row per CDR3 protein. In the table there are 57,000 or so distinct CDR3 sequences, over 10% of which are singletons. Sequencing was carried out using PBMCs. These TCRs come from a man aged 55 to 70 in good health.

This clonotype was seen at least ten times. V gene TRBV5-1 combines with J gene TRBJ1-2, with D possibly being TRBD1 (5 bases). This CDR3 is built from 12 residues. Germline lookup yields CDR1 SGHRS and CDR2 YFSETQ. V dropped 0 bases and J dropped 7 bases, with 7 bases sitting between them. CDR3 in amino acids: CASSLGGVGYTF. The CDR3 coding sequence is TGCGCCAGCAGCTTGGGAGGGGTTGGCTACACCTTC.

This clonotype has a single count. V gene TRBV20-1 combines with J gene TRBJ2-3, with D perhaps being TRBD1 or TRBD2 (5 bases each). The CDR3 length is 14 residues. The germline V gene has CDR1 DFQATT and CDR2 SNEGSKA (reference sequence). The germline V and J ends were trimmed by 0 bases and 7 bases, with 14 bases remaining between them. CDR3 loop: CSARELGPSNTQYF. CDR3 nucleotide sequence: TGCAGTGCTAGAGAGCTGGGACCATCGAATACGCAGTATTTT.

There are many counts of this clonotype. The chain couples TRBV5-1 to TRBJ1-4, with D perhaps matching TRBD1 (5 bases). This CDR3 is 17 amino acids long. Trimming took 0 bases from V and 8 from J, leaving 20 bases between them. Germline V gives CDR1 SGHRS, CDR2 YFSETQ. CDR3: CASSLARRGLNGEKLFF. CDR3 DNA: TGCGCCAGCAGCTTGGCACGAAGGGGTCTTAACGGAGAAAAACTGTTTTTT.

The rearrangement links TRBV5-1 to TRBJ2-5; D may be TRBD2 (6 bases). CDR1 SGHRS and CDR2 YFSETQ come from the germline V gene. CDR3 length equals 14 residues. V was clipped by 4 bases and J by 5 bases, with 15 bases between them. The DNA for the CDR3 is TGCGCCAGCAGCCCCTCGACTAGTGGGGAGACCCAGTACTTC. This sequence encodes CASSPSTSGETQYF.

This clonotype has at least ten counts. The gene calls are TRBV5-1 and TRBJ2-2, with D possibly TRBD2 on 5 matching bases. This CDR3 region has 15 residues. Looked up from germline, CDR1 is SGHRS and CDR2 is YFSETQ. V was clipped by 6 bases and J by 3 bases, with 15 bases between them. The CDR3 bases are TGCGCCAGCATGGCGGCAGCGGTTGACACCGGGGAGCTGTTTTTT. Encoded protein: CASMAAAVDTGELFF.

This clonotype has a count of ten or more. V gene TRBV7-2 combines with J gene TRBJ1-2, with 8 bases fitting TRBD1. The V gene end was trimmed by 5 bases and the J gene end by 3 bases; junction bases not matched to a gene: 5. This CDR3 has 14 amino acids. Germline CDR1 reads SGHTA; CDR2 reads FQGNSA. The CDR3 is CASSHGQGYYGYTF. The CDR3 coding sequence is TGTGCCAGCAGCCATGGACAGGGCTACTATGGCTACACCTTC.

The sample holds many counts of this clonotype. The CDR3 DNA follows: TGTGCCACCAGCCCTTTCAAGGGCGGGACAGATACGCAGTATTTT. It codes for CATSPFKGGTDTQYF. The rearrangement uses TRBV15 and TRBJ2-3; perhaps TRBD2 as D (5 bases). The CDR3 spans 15 residues. CDR1 is LNHNV and CDR2 is YYDKDF in the germline V gene (reference sequence). The V end lost 5 bases, the J end lost 3 bases, and 15 bases lay between the germline ends.

Concerning this clonotype: Since a much larger clone is just one base distant, this may be a read error. The CDR3 reads CASSFGGSALGLRGELFF. The CDR3 DNA reads TGTGCCAGCAGCTTTGGGGGGTCAGCCCTAGGGCTTCGCGGGGAGCTGTTTTTT. This rearrangement joins TRBV5-6 to TRBJ2-2, with D tentatively TRBD2 (6 bases). CDR3 size: 18 residues. Trimming stripped 2 bases from V and 7 bases from J, with 24 bases between. CDR1 and CDR2 (germline): SGHDT, YYEEEE.

This clonotype has ten or more counts. V usage is TRBV18 and J usage is TRBJ2-3; either TRBD1 or TRBD2 may supply D (6 bases each). Germline assignment: CDR1 KGHSH and CDR2 LQKENI. The CDR3 extends over 15 amino acids. V lost 1 base to trimming and J lost 3 bases, with 11 bases between them. In DNA, the CDR3 is TGTGCCAGCTCACCACTCGGGGGCTCTACAGATACGCAGTATTTT. Amino acids: CASSPLGGSTDTQYF.

This clonotype was picked up many times. The genes are TRBV7-2 and TRBJ2-5; 14 bases are a match to TRBD2. V lost 5 bases to trimming and J lost 5 bases; unmatched junction nucleotides: 16. CDR3 length: 19 amino acids. Germline V gene sequence: CDR1 SGHTA, CDR2 FQGNSA. The CDR3 reads CASSPGLAGGNSLGETQYF. The CDR3 DNA is TGTGCCAGCAGCCCCGGACTAGCGGGGGGCAATTCCCTTGGGGAGACCCAGTACTTC.

In its sample, this clonotype was seen many times. The chain uses TRBV5-1 and TRBJ2-7; the D call may be TRBD1 or TRBD2 (6 bases each). Germline lookup yields CDR1 SGHRS and CDR2 YFSETQ. The CDR3 length is 16 residues. V was cut by 3 bases and J by 1 base, with 17 bases left in between. The CDR3 nucleotides read TGCGCCAGCAGCTCGAATTCGAGGGGGGCTTCCTACGAGCAGTACTTC. Its protein is CASSSNSRGASYEQYF.

This clonotype has a count of ten or more. The V call is TRBV6-2 or TRBV6-3, the J call TRBJ2-1, with 11 bases aligning to TRBD2. Germline lookup yields CDR1 MNHEY and CDR2 SVGEGT. V was clipped by 0 bases and J by 4 bases; unmatched bases: 5. The CDR3 runs to 17 residues. CDR3 residues: CASSYSPTSGVYNEQFF. CDR3 bases: TGTGCCAGCAGTTACTCTCCGACTAGCGGGGTTTACAATGAGCAGTTCTTC.

This clonotype was observed at least ten times. V and J are TRBV7-2 and TRBJ1-1, with D possibly TRBD1 on 6 matching bases. The ends were cut back, 1 base at V and 4 bases at J, with 13 bases in the middle. Germline V gene sequence: CDR1 SGHTA, CDR2 FQGNSA. CDR3 length: 15 amino acids. DNA for the CDR3: TGTGCCAGCAGCTTAGGGGGGCAGGGGCCCACTGAAGCTTTCTTT. This sequence encodes CASSLGGQGPTEAFF. The entire variable domain, with the rest obtained from reference TRBV7-2 and TRBJ1-1, is as follows: GAGVSQSPSNKVTEKGKDVELRCDPISGHTALYWYRQSLGQGLEFLIYFQGNSAPDKSGLPSDRFSAERTGGSVSTLTIQRTQQEDSAVYLCASSLGGQGPTEAFFGQGTRLTVV.